The 19 T cell receptor beta chains listed next were all sequenced from one sample in a study of regulatory T cells in long-lasting Graves disease. Time point here: newly diagnosed GD, antithyroid drugs for less than 3 months. RNA isolated from PBMCs was used to make the TCR library. CDR3-region Arm-PCR and iRepertoire HTBI primers produced the TCR beta libraries. TCRdb re-analysed the multiplex PCR reads in MiXCR, keeping a single row per CDR3 protein. Here the sample spans roughly 400,000 distinct CDR3 sequences, over 14% being singletons. The same sample was also studied in work on T cells in Graves' hyperthyroidism and ophthalmopathy.

The starting material was peripheral blood mononuclear cells (PBMCs), obtained at new diagnosis, from a patient treated with antithyroid drugs. These receptors were obtained from a woman aged 40 to 50 with Graves disease.

There are many counts of this clonotype. The gene calls are TRBV27 and TRBJ1-3, with 8 bases aligning to TRBD1. The germline gives CDR1 MNHEY, CDR2 SMNVEV (reference sequence). Trimming cost V 7 bases and J 9 bases; bases outside gene matches: 11. The CDR3 has 14 amino acids. DNA of the CDR3: TGTGCCAGCAACGACGGACAGGGCGGCGGCACCATATATTTT. Amino acids: CASNDGQGGGTIYF.

The chain joins TRBV11-2 to TRBJ1-5; no firm D call. Trimming took 3 bases from V and 1 from J, leaving 10 bases between them. In germline, CDR1 is SGHAT, CDR2 FQNNGV. This CDR3 region has 15 residues. The CDR3 is CASSLEDPSNQPQHF. Here the CDR3 DNA reads TGTGCCAGCAGCTTGGAGGACCCCAGCAATCAGCCCCAGCATTTT.

This clonotype was counted at least ten times. The chain recombines TRBV5-1 with TRBJ1-2; D is unresolved. This CDR3 has 14 amino acids. With 1 base removed from V and 6 bases from J, the gap between germline ends came to 13 bases. The V gene's germline CDR1 is SGHRS and CDR2 YFSETQ. The CDR3 DNA follows: TGCGCCAGCAGCTTGCAAACCCCTGGGGATGGCTACACCTTC. Protein: CASSLQTPGDGYTF.

This chain links TRBV7-8 with TRBJ1-1; no reliable D call. The length of the CDR3 is 14 residues. Looked up from germline, CDR1 is SGHVS and CDR2 is FQNEAQ. V lost 6 bases, J lost 3 bases, and 14 bases lay in between. CDR3 sequence reads: CASRPLPEDTEAFF. CDR3 nucleotides: TGTGCCAGCAGGCCGCTCCCCGAGGACACTGAAGCTTTCTTT.

The chain couples TRBV6-1 to TRBJ2-1; D remains unclear. Germline V gene sequence: CDR1 MNHNS, CDR2 SASEGT. Deletions cut 5 bases from V and 7 bases from J, with 12 bases between. The CDR3 runs to 13 residues. For the CDR3, the DNA is TGTGCCAGCAGTCGAAGCCTTGTGAATGAGCAGTTCTTC. As protein: CASSRSLVNEQFF.

Only a few counts were recorded for this clonotype. This chain joins TRBV19 and TRBJ2-1, with D possibly being TRBD2 (5 bases). Germline loops: CDR1 LNHDA, CDR2 SQIVND (reference sequence). This CDR3 contains 14 residues. Trimming shortened V by 3 bases and J by 6 bases, and 12 bases separated the two germline ends. In nucleotides, the CDR3 is TGTGCCAGTAGTATGGAGGCCAGCTTCAATGAGCAGTTCTTC. It encodes CASSMEASFNEQFF.

The chain uses TRBV3-1 and TRBJ2-7, with D possibly matching TRBD1 (5 bases). This CDR3 region has 16 residues. CDR1 is LGHDT and CDR2 is YNNKEL in the germline V gene (reference sequence). Trimming shortened V by 1 base and J by 3 bases, and 16 bases separated the two germline ends. The CDR3 DNA sequence: TGTGCCAGCAGCCAAGTCAGGGATTATATCGGCTACGAGCAGTACTTC. Translated, it gives CASSQVRDYIGYEQYF.

The chain combines TRBV25-1 with TRBJ2-1; maybe TRBD2 (6 bases). The V end lost 3 bases, the J end lost 7 bases, and 16 bases lay between the germline ends. This CDR3 comprises 15 residues. Germline V lookup: CDR1 MGHDK, CDR2 SYGVNS. The CDR3 spells CASSDSGGIKNEQFF. For the CDR3, the DNA is TGTGCCAGCAGTGATTCCGGCGGGATTAAGAATGAGCAGTTCTTC.

The chain is built from TRBV6-2 or TRBV6-3 and TRBJ2-1, with 13 bases matching TRBD2. The germline V gene has CDR1 MNHEY and CDR2 SVGEGT. Trimming took 7 bases from V and 6 from J; bases not matched to a gene: 6. This CDR3 region has 15 residues. CDR3 residues: CASIELAGGPNEQFF. The CDR3 DNA is TGTGCCAGCATTGAACTAGCGGGAGGGCCCAATGAGCAGTTCTTC.

This clonotype turned up a few times. V gene TRBV29-1 combines with J gene TRBJ2-1; the match to TRBD2 covers 10 bases. The CDR3 consists of 11 residues. Germline V gene sequence: CDR1 SQVTM, CDR2 ANQGSEA. The J segment lost 15 bases and the V segment lost 7 bases, leaving 9 bases of the junction unmatched. The CDR3 DNA is TGCAGCGGGACTAGCGGCTCCTTGCGGTTCTTC. Residues: CSGTSGSLRFF.

Details on this clonotype: One base away lies a much larger clone, so this may be a sequencing read error. Because the CDR3 is missing its conserved closing phenylalanine or tryptophan, this is likely a read error. The DNA is left out, because the CDR3 cannot be placed on it with certainty; the CDR3 is given as TCRdb lists it. The V and J genes are TRBV28 and TRBJ2-7; the table gives TRBD1 as D, unverified against the DNA. The CDR3 totals 12 residues, both ends included. Germline CDR1 reads MDHEN; CDR2 reads SYDVKM. The CDR3: CAGSLRTGAPLI.

This clonotype was recorded many times. The genes are TRBV9 and TRBJ2-5, with 11 bases lining up with TRBD2. Trimming took 3 bases from V and 3 from J; bases not matched to a gene: 13. From germline, CDR1 is SGDLS and CDR2 YYNGEE. The CDR3 runs 18 residues. For the CDR3, the DNA is TGTGCCAGCAGCGGGCCCACTAGCGGGAGAGTTTCAGAAGAGACCCAGTACTTC. Its translation: CASSGPTSGRVSEETQYF.

In its sample, this clonotype was seen many times. The chain carries TRBV3-1 and TRBJ1-1; perhaps TRBD1 as D (5 bases). The CDR3 extends over 14 amino acids. Trimming left V 0 bases short and J 2 bases short, with 7 bases between. Per germline, CDR1 LGHDT and CDR2 YNNKEL (reference sequence). CDR3 residues: CASSQDRANTEAFF. CDR3 DNA: TGTGCCAGCAGCCAAGACAGGGCAAACACTGAAGCTTTCTTT.

This clonotype appeared many times. This chain joins TRBV29-1 and TRBJ2-7; 11 bases line up with TRBD1. V lost 1 base to trimming and J lost 4 bases; unmatched junction nucleotides: 12. The germline V gene encodes CDR1 SQVTM and CDR2 ANQGSEA. The CDR3 has 17 residues. The CDR3 bases are TGCAGCGTTGAAGGGGGGGTCGGGACAGGGGGACTTTACGAGCAGTACTTC. Translating it yields CSVEGGVGTGGLYEQYF.

The rearrangement uses TRBV2 and TRBJ2-2; 8 positions match TRBD2. Germline CDR1 SNHLY, CDR2 FYNNEI. The ends lost 3 bases at V and 1 base at J; junction bases unmatched: 19. CDR3 length equals 21 residues. In DNA form, the CDR3 reads TGTGCCAGCAGTGATGTTCGCTCGGGAGGGCCGGTTTCGAGGAACACCGGGGAGCTGTTTTTT. Protein: CASSDVRSGGPVSRNTGELFF. The complete variable domain, with remaining parts taken from reference TRBV2 and TRBJ2-2, reads EPEVTQTPSHQVTQMGQEVILRCVPISNHLYFYWYRQILGQKVEFLVSFYNNEISEKSEIFDDQFSVERPDGSNFTLKIRSTKLEDSAMYFCASSDVRSGGPVSRNTGELFFGEGSRLTVL.

In this sample, this clonotype turned up once. The chain couples TRBV4-1 to TRBJ1-2; D may be TRBD1 (6 bases). This CDR3 comprises 14 residues. V lost 8 bases, J lost 6 bases, and 19 bases lay in between. The germline CDR1 and CDR2 sequences are MGHRA and YSYEKL. The CDR3 sequence is CASATTPGDHGYTF. DNA for the CDR3: TGCGCCAGCGCGACCACCCCAGGGGATCATGGCTACACCTTC.

Notes on this clonotype: A much larger clone is a single base away; this may be a read error. V is TRBV3-1 and J is TRBJ2-3; D is undetermined. CDR3 size: 14 residues. Germline lookup yields CDR1 LGHDT and CDR2 YNNKEL (reference sequence). DNA for the CDR3: TGTGCCAGCAGCCCTCAACTAAGCACAGATATGCAGTATTTT. Translation: CASSPQLSTDMQYF.

The J gene is TRBJ1-5, the V gene TRBV6-2 or TRBV6-3; 7 bases fit TRBD1. The V and J ends lost 8 bases and 4 bases, in that order; junction bases with no gene match: 5. The CDR3 loop spans 13 amino acids. Germline-derived CDR1 and CDR2 are MNHEY and SVGEGT. CDR3 in DNA: TGTGCCAGCGGGACAGTGTTAAATCAGCCCCAGCATTTT. It encodes CASGTVLNQPQHF.

At least ten counts were recorded for this clonotype. The chain couples TRBV15 to TRBJ1-4; TRBD1 agrees at 7 bases. V lost 7 bases, J lost 9 bases, and 23 bases stayed unmatched. CDR1 LNHNV and CDR2 YYDKDF come from the germline V gene (reference sequence). CDR3 length equals 18 residues. In nucleotides, the CDR3 is TGTGCCACCACCGACGATTCCCTAGGAACAGGGGAATTCAAAAAACTGTTTTTT. Translated: CATTDDSLGTGEFKKLFF.